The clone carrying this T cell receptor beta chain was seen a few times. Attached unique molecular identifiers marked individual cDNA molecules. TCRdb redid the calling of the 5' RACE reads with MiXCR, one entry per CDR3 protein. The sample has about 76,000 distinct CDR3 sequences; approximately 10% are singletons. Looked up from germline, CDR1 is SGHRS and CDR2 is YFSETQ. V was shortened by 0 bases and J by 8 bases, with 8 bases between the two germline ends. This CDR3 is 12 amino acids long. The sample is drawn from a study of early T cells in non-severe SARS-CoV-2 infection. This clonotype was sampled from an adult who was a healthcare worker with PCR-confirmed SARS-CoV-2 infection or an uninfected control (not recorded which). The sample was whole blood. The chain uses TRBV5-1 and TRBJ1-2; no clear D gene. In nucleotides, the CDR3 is TGCGCCAGCAGCTTGGGGTCGCGGGGCTACACCTTC. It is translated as CASSLGSRGYTF.